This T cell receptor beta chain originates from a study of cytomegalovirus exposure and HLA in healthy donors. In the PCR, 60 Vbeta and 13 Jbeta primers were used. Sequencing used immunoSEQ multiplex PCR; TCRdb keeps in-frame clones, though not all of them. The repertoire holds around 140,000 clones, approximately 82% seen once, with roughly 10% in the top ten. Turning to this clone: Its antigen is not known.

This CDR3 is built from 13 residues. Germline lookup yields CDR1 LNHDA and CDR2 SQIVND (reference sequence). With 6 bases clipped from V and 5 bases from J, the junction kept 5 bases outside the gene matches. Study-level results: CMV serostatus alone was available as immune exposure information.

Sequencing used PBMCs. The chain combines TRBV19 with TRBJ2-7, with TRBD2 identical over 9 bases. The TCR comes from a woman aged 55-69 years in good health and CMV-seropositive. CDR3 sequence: CASSSVAGDEQYF. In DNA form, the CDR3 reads TGTGCCAGTAGCTCGGTAGCGGGAGACGAGCAGTACTTC.